This T cell receptor (beta chain) came from a study of blood T cell repertoires in COVID-19. Clones were read by immunoSEQ multiplex PCR, and TCRdb kept only the in-frame ones, dropping some. Of about 260,000 clones listed, roughly 86% are singletons. The CDR3 spans 15 residues. The junction had 11 bases not matched to a gene; V was cut back by 3 bases and J by 7 bases. Germline values: CDR1 LNHNV, CDR2 YYDKDF (reference sequence). This chain joins TRBV15 and TRBJ1-2; 7 nucleotides agree with TRBD1. The sequence was collected from a man aged 35 to 55 who had recovered from COVID-19. Sequenced input: peripheral blood. CDR3 region: CATSRREGGAGGYTF. In DNA, the CDR3 is TGTGCCACCAGCAGGAGGGAAGGGGGCGCGGGTGGCTACACCTTC.